Each of the 26 T cell receptor beta chains below was sequenced from the same sample in a study of siplizumab effects on memory and regulatory T cells. Measured with immunoSEQ multiplex PCR; TCRdb has only the in-frame clones, and not every one. The sample gives 90,000 to 120,000 clones, about 91% of which show up once; roughly 0.78% is in the top ten. The material sequenced was Tregs sorted from blood. All receptors come from a human donor in good health.

V gene TRBV5-1 combines with J gene TRBJ2-7; D uncertain. The CDR3 has 12 amino acids. The ends were cut back, 0 bases at V and 3 bases at J, with 4 bases in the middle. Germline V gene data show CDR1 as SGHRS and CDR2 as YFSETQ. Here the CDR3 reads CASSLDLYEQYF. The CDR3 DNA reads TGCGCCAGCAGCTTGGATCTCTACGAGCAGTACTTC.

This clone has a single count. The chain employs TRBV5-1 and TRBJ2-3, with TRBD2 matching 10 bases. CDR3 length equals 17 residues. The V gene's germline CDR1 is SGHRS and CDR2 YFSETQ. Unmatched junction bases numbered 12, after V lost 4 bases and J lost 4 bases. CDR3 DNA sequence: TGCGCCAGCAGCCCCAAGCAGGGACTAGCGACCTCAGATACGCAGTATTTT. Translating it yields CASSPKQGLATSDTQYF.

The J gene is TRBJ2-3, the V gene TRBV19, with a possible D match to TRBD2 (6 bases). Deletions cut 4 bases from V and 4 bases from J, with 9 bases between. Germline V lookup: CDR1 LNHDA, CDR2 SQIVND (reference sequence). This CDR3 has 13 amino acids. The CDR3 is CASSTGLADTQYF. Here the CDR3 DNA reads TGTGCCAGTAGTACGGGACTGGCAGATACGCAGTATTTT.

This chain uses TRBV4-1 with TRBJ2-5; 8 bases line up with TRBD2. Germline-derived CDR1 and CDR2 are MGHRA and YSYEKL. The CDR3 sequence is 18 residues long. V was clipped by 4 bases and J by 3 bases; unmatched bases: 16. The CDR3 coding sequence is TGCGCCAGCAGCCGAGAAACGGGGAATCCAGCGGGAGAAGAGACCCAGTACTTC. Its protein product is CASSRETGNPAGEETQYF.

V and J are TRBV18 and TRBJ2-7; D is perhaps TRBD1 or TRBD2 (5 bases each). V lost 4 bases to trimming and J lost 2 bases, with 15 bases between them. The CDR3 is 15 residues long. Germline CDR1 reads KGHSH; CDR2 reads LQKENI. CDR3 residues: CASSRERQYPYEQYF. The DNA of the CDR3 is TGTGCCAGCTCACGGGAGCGACAGTATCCCTACGAGCAGTACTTC.

This chain connects TRBV6-1 to TRBJ1-1; D is undetermined. Germline V gene data show CDR1 as MNHNS and CDR2 as SASEGT. The germline V and J ends were trimmed by 5 bases and 4 bases, with 17 bases remaining between them. The CDR3 totals 15 residues. CDR3 bases: TGTGCCAGCAGTCGAGGATTTCTCGGTGGCACTGAAGCTTTCTTT. Protein: CASSRGFLGGTEAFF.

This rearrangement joins TRBV5-1 to TRBJ2-7; tentatively, D is TRBD1 (5 bases). V lost 0 bases and J 5 bases, leaving 9 bases between the germline ends. Germline V gene sequence: CDR1 SGHRS, CDR2 YFSETQ. CDR3 length: 13 residues. CDR3 nucleotide sequence: TGCGCCAGCAGCTTGGCATGGGGCGACGAGCAGTACTTC. Protein: CASSLAWGDEQYF.

This clone was counted a single time. In DNA, the CDR3 is TGTGCCAGCTCACCACGGGCGGCGATAACGATGCCGGTGGCCGGGGAGCTGTTTTTT. This gives the protein CASSPRAAITMPVAGELFF. The chain couples TRBV18 to TRBJ2-2; D uncertain. V was shortened by 1 base and J by 6 bases, with 24 bases between the two germline ends. The CDR3 loop spans 19 amino acids. CDR1 and CDR2 from the germline V gene are KGHSH and LQKENI.

V is TRBV28 and J is TRBJ2-4; possibly TRBD2 for D (5 bases). Germline CDR1 and CDR2: MDHEN and SYDVKM. The V end was cut by 2 bases, the J end by 2 bases, with 16 bases between. There are 17 residues in the CDR3. The CDR3, as DNA: TGTGCCAGCAGTTTAGTCGAGGGCTTTTATTCCAAAAACATTCAGTACTTC. Its translation is CASSLVEGFYSKNIQYF.

The rearrangement links TRBV27 to TRBJ2-7; D ambiguous. CDR1 is MNHEY, CDR2 SMNVEV, per germline (reference sequence). The germline V and J ends were trimmed by 4 bases and 0 bases, with 7 bases remaining between them. The CDR3 length is 13 residues. CDR3 in amino acids: CASSSPPSYEQYF. CDR3 in DNA: TGTGCCAGCAGTTCCCCGCCCTCCTACGAGCAGTACTTC.

The J gene is TRBJ1-5, the V gene TRBV25-1; tentative D call: TRBD1 (6 bases). V was clipped by 4 bases and J by 7 bases, with 14 bases between them. The CDR3 has 14 residues. Per germline, CDR1 MGHDK and CDR2 SYGVNS. The CDR3 DNA reads TGTGCCAGCAGTGGCACAGGGATAGGGCAGCCCCAGCATTTT. It codes for CASSGTGIGQPQHF.

This clone was seen once. The gene calls are TRBV15 and TRBJ2-2; D remains ambiguous. Trimming cost V 4 bases and J 7 bases, with 13 bases left between them. Germline V gene sequence: CDR1 LNHNV, CDR2 YYDKDF (reference sequence). The CDR3 spans 14 residues. The CDR3 reads CATSTRTAVGELFF. CDR3 bases: TGTGCCACCAGCACCCGGACGGCGGTCGGGGAGCTGTTTTTT. Drawing the rest from reference TRBV15 and TRBJ2-2, the complete variable domain is DAMVIQNPRYQVTQFGKPVTLSCSQTLNHNVMYWYQQKSSQAPKLLFHYYDKDFNNEADTPDNFQSRRPNTSFCFLDIRSPGLGDTAMYLCATSTRTAVGELFFGEGSRLTVL.

The chain is built from TRBV2 and TRBJ1-1; TRBD1 is a possible D gene (5 bases). The germline gives CDR1 SNHLY, CDR2 FYNNEI. Trimming removed 7 bases from V and 4 bases from J, with 13 bases in between. The CDR3 length is 13 residues. The CDR3 DNA reads TGTGCCAGCATGGGGCAGGTGGGCACTGAAGCTTTCTTT. It encodes CASMGQVGTEAFF.

The chain links TRBV18 to TRBJ2-2; perhaps TRBD2 as D (6 bases). Germline values: CDR1 KGHSH, CDR2 LQKENI. V was trimmed by 2 bases and J by 4 bases, leaving 11 bases between them. This CDR3 region has 15 residues. The CDR3: CASSPVSGVTGELFF. The CDR3 bases are TGTGCCAGCTCACCAGTTTCGGGGGTCACCGGGGAGCTGTTTTTT.

This clone came up once. The chain employs TRBV19 and TRBJ1-3; tentatively, D is TRBD1 (5 bases). Trimming stripped 5 bases from V and 2 bases from J, with 13 bases between. The CDR3 has 15 residues. The V gene's germline CDR1 is LNHDA and CDR2 SQIVND (reference sequence). The CDR3 spells CASSARTITGNTIYF. CDR3 nucleotides: TGTGCCAGTAGTGCCCGGACAATAACTGGAAACACCATATATTTT.

The V gene is TRBV10-3, the J gene TRBJ1-4; 8 bases are shared with TRBD1. J was trimmed by 4 bases and V by 6 bases; bases with no gene match: 7. This CDR3 region has 15 residues. Germline values: CDR1 ENHRY, CDR2 SYGVKD. The CDR3: CAISGGQGLNEKLFF. DNA for the CDR3: TGTGCCATCAGCGGAGGACAGGGTCTTAATGAAAAACTGTTTTTT.

The rearrangement links TRBV11-2 to TRBJ2-7; 10 bases are shared with TRBD1. The germline CDR1 and CDR2 sequences are SGHAT and FQNNGV. The CDR3 totals 14 residues. J was trimmed by 3 bases and V by 3 bases; bases with no gene match: 2. In DNA form, the CDR3 reads TGTGCCAGCAGCTTCGGACAGGGGGACTACGAGCAGTACTTC. Amino acids: CASSFGQGDYEQYF.

The rearrangement uses TRBV6-5 and TRBJ2-1; TRBD2 is a possible D gene (7 bases). This CDR3 has 15 amino acids. CDR1 and CDR2 from the germline V gene are MNHEY and SVGAGI. Trimming left V 7 bases short and J 6 bases short, with 19 bases between. The DNA for the CDR3 is TGTGCCAGCATAAGGGGGAGGGCCACCCTCAATGAGCAGTTCTTC. Its translation: CASIRGRATLNEQFF.

The rearrangement links TRBV28 to TRBJ1-2; 7 bases map to TRBD1. Germline CDR1 is MDHEN and CDR2 is SYDVKM. This CDR3 contains 13 residues. Unmatched junction bases numbered 5, after V lost 3 bases and J lost 7 bases. The CDR3 region is CASSFGGGRGYTF. In nucleotides, the CDR3 is TGTGCCAGCAGTTTTGGAGGGGGCCGTGGCTACACCTTC.

The chain is built from TRBV19 and TRBJ2-1; D unclear. Germline values: CDR1 LNHDA, CDR2 SQIVND (reference sequence). This CDR3 has 14 residues. Trimming pared 3 bases from V and 9 bases from J, leaving 15 bases between. As DNA, the CDR3 is TGTGCCAGTAGTATTTCCAGCTCCCTTGTTGAGCAGTTCTTC. This sequence encodes CASSISSSLVEQFF.

The chain recombines TRBV5-4 with TRBJ2-1, with unresolved D. Germline V gene data show CDR1 as SGHNT and CDR2 as YYREEE (reference sequence). The CDR3 contains 13 residues. Trimming removed 0 bases from V and 6 bases from J, with 7 bases in between. The CDR3 sequence is CASSLVSRNEQFF. The CDR3 DNA follows: TGTGCCAGCAGCTTGGTGTCCCGCAATGAGCAGTTCTTC. Full variable domain (rest looked up from reference TRBV5-4 and TRBJ2-1): ETGVTQSPTHLIKTRGQQVTLRCSSQSGHNTVSWYQQALGQGPQFIFQYYREEENGRGNFPPRFSGLQFPNYSSELNVNALELDDSALYLCASSLVSRNEQFFGPGTRLTVL.

CDR3 sequence (DNA): TGTGCCAGCATCCGAGCTCAGGGATCGGGGAATTCACCCCTCCACTTT. This codes for CASIRAQGSGNSPLHF. The chain links TRBV6-6 to TRBJ1-6, with D possibly matching TRBD1 (5 bases). Germline loops: CDR1 MNHNY, CDR2 SVGAGI (reference sequence). The V end was cut by 7 bases, the J end by 7 bases, with 20 bases between. The CDR3 is 16 amino acids.

The chain has TRBV2 and TRBJ2-7; D possibly corresponds to TRBD2 (6 bases). CDR3 length: 13 amino acids. Germline-derived CDR1 and CDR2 are SNHLY and FYNNEI. The germline V and J ends were trimmed by 4 bases and 3 bases, with 10 bases remaining between them. CDR3 sequence: CASSAGLRYEQYF. In nucleotides, the CDR3 is TGTGCCAGCAGTGCGGGACTTCGCTACGAGCAGTACTTC. The whole variable domain, remainder taken from reference TRBV2 and TRBJ2-7, is EPEVTQTPSHQVTQMGQEVILRCVPISNHLYFYWYRQILGQKVEFLVSFYNNEISEKSEIFDDQFSVERPDGSNFTLKIRSTKLEDSAMYFCASSAGLRYEQYFGPGTRLTVT.

The chain combines TRBV19 with TRBJ2-3, with D hard to call. The germline V gene encodes CDR1 LNHDA and CDR2 SQIVND (reference sequence). The CDR3 is 14 residues long. Trimming removed 5 bases at V and 1 base at J, with 10 bases between. CDR3 loop: CASSQDARTDTQYF. CDR3 nucleotide sequence: TGTGCCAGTAGTCAAGACGCTCGCACAGATACGCAGTATTTT.

A few counts support this clone. The chain couples TRBV7-9 to TRBJ2-7; 9 bases map to TRBD1. Germline trimming cut 5 bases from V and 4 bases from J; bases unmatched to any gene: 3. The CDR3 sequence is 13 residues long. Germline V gives CDR1 SEHNR, CDR2 FQNEAQ (reference sequence). The CDR3 sequence: CASSQGTGYEQYF. The CDR3 DNA sequence: TGTGCCAGCAGCCAAGGGACAGGGTACGAGCAGTACTTC.

The chain carries TRBV9 and TRBJ2-3; weak D call: TRBD2 (5 bases). The CDR3 length is 16 residues. Germline V gene lookup returns CDR1 SGDLS and CDR2 YYNGEE. V lost 0 bases, J lost 1 base, and 12 bases lay in between. In DNA, the CDR3 is TGTGCCAGCAGCGTAGAATATCAGCGGCGCACAGATACGCAGTATTTT. Amino acids: CASSVEYQRRTDTQYF.